The 21 T cell receptor beta chains below were found in one sample sequenced in a study of OX40 agonist ivuxolimab in advanced cancers. Only in-frame clones appear in the TCRdb table, and some are missing; sequencing was by immunoSEQ multiplex PCR. Here the sample spans around 70,000 clones, around 93% being singletons. Specimen: CD4+ or CD8+ T cells sorted from blood, collected in a trial of the OX40 agonist ivuxolimab. The origin of the receptors is an adult with an advanced solid tumor such as melanoma, head and neck, liver or kidney cancer.

This chain joins TRBV19 and TRBJ1-3, with 7 bases fitting TRBD1. The J segment lost 4 bases and the V segment lost 3 bases, leaving 6 bases of the junction unmatched. CDR3 length: 15 residues. CDR1 LNHDA and CDR2 SQIVND come from the germline V gene (reference sequence). The CDR3 reads CASSITQGLGNTIYF. The CDR3 DNA reads TGTGCCAGTAGTATTACACAGGGGCTCGGAAACACCATATATTTT. Full variable domain (rest looked up from reference TRBV19 and TRBJ1-3): DGGITQSPKYLFRKEGQNVTLSCEQNLNHDAMYWYRQDPGQGLRLIYYSQIVNDFQKGDIAEGYSVSREKKESFPLTVTSAQKNPTAFYLCASSITQGLGNTIYFGEGSWLTVV.

The rearrangement joins TRBV10-2 to TRBJ1-3; D is perhaps TRBD1 (6 bases). Germline assignment: CDR1 WSHSY and CDR2 SAAADI. V dropped 6 bases and J dropped 1 base, with 10 bases sitting between them. The CDR3 extends over 14 amino acids. The CDR3 here is CASRPQGSGNTIYF. The CDR3 DNA reads TGCGCCAGCAGGCCACAGGGATCTGGAAACACCATATATTTT.

This CDR3 is CASGTPNTGELFF. The CDR3 DNA reads TGTGCCAGTGGGACACCGAACACCGGGGAGCTGTTTTTT. The genes are TRBV19 and TRBJ2-2, with a tentative D call TRBD1 (6 bases). The CDR3 sequence is 13 residues long. V dropped 8 bases and J dropped 0 bases, with 7 bases sitting between them. Germline V gene data show CDR1 as LNHDA and CDR2 as SQIVND (reference sequence).

The chain is built from TRBV7-9 and TRBJ2-1; 13 bases match TRBD2. The length of the CDR3 is 14 residues. CDR1 and CDR2 from the germline V gene are SEHNR and FQNEAQ (reference sequence). V was clipped by 5 bases and J by 8 bases; unmatched bases: 3. The CDR3 coding sequence is TGTGCCAGCAGCCCCGGACTAGCGGGAGATGAGCAGTTCTTC. It is translated as CASSPGLAGDEQFF.

This chain connects TRBV29-1 to TRBJ1-1; D is undetermined. From germline, CDR1 is SQVTM and CDR2 ANQGSEA. Trimming cost V 4 bases and J 0 bases, with 6 bases left between them. The CDR3 length is 12 residues. Written as DNA, the CDR3 is TGCAGCGTTGGAGGGATGAACACTGAAGCTTTCTTT. It encodes CSVGGMNTEAFF.

This chain connects TRBV13 to TRBJ1-1; 8 nucleotides align to TRBD1. The CDR3 has 14 residues. V dropped 3 bases and J dropped 5; count of bases not matched to a gene: 5. Germline assignment: CDR1 PRHDT and CDR2 FYEKMQ (reference sequence). The CDR3 loop reads CASSFRQGRTEAFF. The CDR3, as DNA: TGTGCCAGCAGCTTTCGACAGGGGCGAACTGAAGCTTTCTTT.

This clone has only a few counts. The chain uses TRBV25-1 and TRBJ2-2; the D gene is possibly TRBD2 (7 bases). Germline-derived CDR1 and CDR2 are MGHDK and SYGVNS. Trimming took off 6 bases at V and 1 base at J, with 12 bases between the two ends. The CDR3 covers 15 residues. CDR3 protein: CASRGGGGNTGELFF. CDR3 nucleotides: TGTGCCAGCAGGGGAGGGGGAGGGAACACCGGGGAGCTGTTTTTT.

This clone was picked up a small number of times. CDR3 bases: TGTGCCAGCAGCTTTGGGGGCAATCAGCCCCAGCATTTT. Translation gives CASSFGGNQPQHF. The chain has TRBV7-9 and TRBJ1-5; D is uncertain. Germline lookup yields CDR1 SEHNR and CDR2 FQNEAQ (reference sequence). The CDR3 totals 13 residues. The V end lost 3 bases, the J end lost 2 bases, and 5 bases lay between the germline ends. Supplemented by reference TRBV7-9 and TRBJ1-5, the full variable domain reads DTGVSQNPRHKITKRGQNVTFRCDPISEHNRLYWYRQTLGQGPEFLTYFQNEAQLEKSRLLSDRFSAERPKGSFSTLEIQRTEQGDSAMYLCASSFGGNQPQHFGDGTRLSIL.

The J gene is TRBJ2-7, the V gene TRBV7-9; D possibly matches TRBD1 or TRBD2 (5 bases each). CDR1 is SEHNR and CDR2 is FQNEAQ in the germline V gene (reference sequence). This CDR3 comprises 14 residues. Trimming removed 5 bases from V and 7 bases from J, with 18 bases in between. CDR3 DNA: TGTGCCAGCAGCCCGCCGACAGAACGGGATGAGCAGTACTTC. This codes for CASSPPTERDEQYF.

V and J are TRBV7-3 and TRBJ2-5; D not resolved. The germline CDR1 and CDR2 sequences are SGHTA and FQGTGA. V was clipped by 4 bases and J by 5 bases, with 11 bases between them. This CDR3 spans 13 amino acids. Here the CDR3 DNA reads TGTGCCAGCAGCTCGTACCTCAGCGAGACCCAGTACTTC. This translates into CASSSYLSETQYF.

This clone has only one observation. This sequence joins TRBV9 and TRBJ2-3, with 15 nucleotides matching TRBD2. The CDR3 loop spans 18 amino acids. Germline V CDR1 and CDR2: SGDLS, YYNGEE. V was clipped by 4 bases and J by 4 bases; unmatched bases: 10. Here the CDR3 DNA reads TGTGCCAGCAGCTTTCGGACTAGCGGGGGGGCCGAGGCAGATACGCAGTATTTT. This codes for CASSFRTSGGAEADTQYF.

This chain connects TRBV9 to TRBJ1-6, with 9 bases aligning to TRBD1. Unmatched junction bases numbered 8, after V lost 4 bases and J lost 3 bases. Germline V gene lookup returns CDR1 SGDLS and CDR2 YYNGEE. This CDR3 has 17 amino acids. The CDR3 sequence: CASSTAGTGNYNSPLHF. The CDR3 coding sequence is TGTGCCAGCAGCACTGCCGGGACAGGGAACTATAATTCACCCCTCCACTTT.

This clone was detected only a few times. The rearrangement links TRBV19 to TRBJ1-5, with 9 positions matching TRBD1. Losses at the gene ends were 4 bases for V and 6 bases for J; bases not matched to a gene: 10. The CDR3 length is 16 residues. Germline CDR1 and CDR2: LNHDA and SQIVND (reference sequence). CDR3 protein: CASSTSDRGEGQPQHF. CDR3 sequence (DNA): TGTGCCAGTAGTACCTCCGACAGGGGGGAGGGTCAGCCCCAGCATTTT.

V gene TRBV15 combines with J gene TRBJ2-1, with 7 nucleotides matching TRBD1. From germline, CDR1 is LNHNV and CDR2 YYDKDF (reference sequence). This CDR3 is built from 17 residues. V lost 0 bases to trimming and J lost 7 bases; unmatched junction nucleotides: 12. This CDR3 reads CATSRDPTRLTGNEQFF. DNA for the CDR3: TGTGCCACCAGCAGAGATCCCACGCGATTGACAGGGAATGAGCAGTTCTTC.

The gene calls are TRBV6-5 and TRBJ1-6; D remains ambiguous. CDR1 and CDR2 (germline): MNHEY, SVGAGI. Trimming cost V 4 bases and J 6 bases, with 13 bases left between them. The CDR3 length is 15 residues. The CDR3 bases are TGTGCCAGCAGTTTGTTGACGGACCCTAATTCACCCCTCCACTTT. Amino acid sequence: CASSLLTDPNSPLHF.

The CDR3 protein is CASSLGDSAGSYEQYF. CDR3 in DNA: TGTGCCAGCAGCTTAGGGGACTCGGCGGGATCCTACGAGCAGTACTTC. The rearrangement uses TRBV11-2 and TRBJ2-7, with D tentatively TRBD2 (6 bases). V was pared by 1 base and J by 1 base, with 14 bases between. Germline CDR1 reads SGHAT; CDR2 reads FQNNGV. The CDR3 runs to 16 residues.

The chain carries TRBV5-1 and TRBJ2-5; 8 positions match TRBD2. The ends lost 2 bases at V and 2 bases at J; junction bases unmatched: 11. Looked up from germline, CDR1 is SGHRS and CDR2 is YFSETQ. The CDR3 length is 17 residues. CDR3 residues: CASSLITPGGFQETQYF. Here the CDR3 DNA reads TGCGCCAGCAGCTTAATAACCCCGGGGGGGTTTCAAGAGACCCAGTACTTC.

This chain connects TRBV30 to TRBJ1-5, with 9 bases matching TRBD1. Germline V gene lookup returns CDR1 GTSNPN and CDR2 SVGIG (reference sequence). The V segment lost 0 bases and the J segment 4 bases; nucleotides outside the gene matches: 10. The CDR3 extends over 17 amino acids. The CDR3 sequence: CAWSVPGQGGLNQPQHF. CDR3 sequence (DNA): TGTGCCTGGAGTGTTCCGGGACAGGGAGGTTTAAATCAGCCCCAGCATTTT.

The chain recombines TRBV6-5 with TRBJ2-7, with TRBD2 matching over 8 bases. Trimming at V came to 4 bases and at J to 6 bases, leaving 14 bases not matched to a gene. CDR3 length: 16 amino acids. CDR1 is MNHEY and CDR2 is SVGAGI in the germline V gene. This CDR3 reads CASSFLLAGRPGEQYF. DNA of the CDR3: TGTGCCAGCAGTTTCCTCCTAGCGGGCCGGCCGGGCGAGCAGTACTTC.

The chain couples TRBV7-9 to TRBJ2-3; a possible D gene is TRBD2 (5 bases). CDR1 and CDR2 from the germline V gene are SEHNR and FQNEAQ (reference sequence). The CDR3 totals 13 residues. Trimming cost V 2 bases and J 5 bases, with 8 bases left between them. The CDR3 here is CASSLMSGDTQYF. The CDR3 nucleotides are TGTGCCAGCAGCTTAATGAGCGGAGATACGCAGTATTTT.

V is TRBV2 and J is TRBJ1-1; 8 bases align to TRBD1. Germline assignment: CDR1 SNHLY and CDR2 FYNNEI. V was clipped by 5 bases and J by 1 base; unmatched bases: 9. The CDR3 loop spans 16 amino acids. The DNA for the CDR3 is TGTGCCAGCAGTCGTCTGTTCGGGACAGGGAACACTGAAGCTTTCTTT. This translates into CASSRLFGTGNTEAFF.